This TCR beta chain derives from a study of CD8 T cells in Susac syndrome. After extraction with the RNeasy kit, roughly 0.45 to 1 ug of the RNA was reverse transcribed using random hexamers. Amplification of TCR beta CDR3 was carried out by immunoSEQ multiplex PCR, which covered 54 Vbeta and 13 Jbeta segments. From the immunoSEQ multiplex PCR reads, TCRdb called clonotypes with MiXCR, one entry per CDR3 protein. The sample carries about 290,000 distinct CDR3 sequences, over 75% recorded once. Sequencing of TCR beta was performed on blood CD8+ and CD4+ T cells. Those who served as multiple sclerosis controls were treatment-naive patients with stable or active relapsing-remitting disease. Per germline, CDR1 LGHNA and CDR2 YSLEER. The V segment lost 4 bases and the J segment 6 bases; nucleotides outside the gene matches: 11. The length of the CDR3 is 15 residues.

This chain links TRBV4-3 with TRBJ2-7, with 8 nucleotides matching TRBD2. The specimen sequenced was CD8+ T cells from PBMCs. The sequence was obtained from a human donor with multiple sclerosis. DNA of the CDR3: TGCGCCAGCAGCCCCCCGGGAGCGGGAGTAGGCGAGCAGTACTTC. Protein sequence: CASSPPGAGVGEQYF.